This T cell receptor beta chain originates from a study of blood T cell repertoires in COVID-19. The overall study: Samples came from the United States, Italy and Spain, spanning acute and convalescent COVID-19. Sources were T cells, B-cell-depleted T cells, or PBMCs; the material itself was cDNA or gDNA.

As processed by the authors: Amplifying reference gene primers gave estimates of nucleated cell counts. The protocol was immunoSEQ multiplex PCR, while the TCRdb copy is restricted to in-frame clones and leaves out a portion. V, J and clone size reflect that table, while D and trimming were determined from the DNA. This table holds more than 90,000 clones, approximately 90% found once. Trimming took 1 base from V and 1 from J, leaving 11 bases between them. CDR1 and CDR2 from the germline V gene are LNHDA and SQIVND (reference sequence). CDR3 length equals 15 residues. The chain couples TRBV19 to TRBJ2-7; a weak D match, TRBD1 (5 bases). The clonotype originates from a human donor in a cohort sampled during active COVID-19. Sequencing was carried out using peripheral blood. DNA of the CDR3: TGTGCCAGTAGTATAGGGGGCGCGGTATCCTACGAGCAGTACTTC. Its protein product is CASSIGGAVSYEQYF.